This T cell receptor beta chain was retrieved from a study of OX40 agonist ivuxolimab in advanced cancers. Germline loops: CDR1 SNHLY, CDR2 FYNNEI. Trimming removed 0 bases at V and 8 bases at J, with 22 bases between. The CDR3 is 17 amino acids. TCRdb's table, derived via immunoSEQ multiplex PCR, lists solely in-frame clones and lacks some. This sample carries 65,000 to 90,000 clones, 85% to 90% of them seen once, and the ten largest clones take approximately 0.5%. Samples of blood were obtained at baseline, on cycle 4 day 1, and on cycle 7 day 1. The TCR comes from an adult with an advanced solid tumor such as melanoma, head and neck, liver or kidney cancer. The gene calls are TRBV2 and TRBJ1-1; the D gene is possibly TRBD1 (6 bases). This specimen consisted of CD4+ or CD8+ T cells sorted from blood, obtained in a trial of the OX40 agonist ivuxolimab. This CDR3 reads CASSEARGGQPRGEAFF. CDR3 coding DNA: TGTGCCAGCAGTGAAGCCCGAGGAGGACAGCCGAGGGGCGAAGCTTTCTTT.